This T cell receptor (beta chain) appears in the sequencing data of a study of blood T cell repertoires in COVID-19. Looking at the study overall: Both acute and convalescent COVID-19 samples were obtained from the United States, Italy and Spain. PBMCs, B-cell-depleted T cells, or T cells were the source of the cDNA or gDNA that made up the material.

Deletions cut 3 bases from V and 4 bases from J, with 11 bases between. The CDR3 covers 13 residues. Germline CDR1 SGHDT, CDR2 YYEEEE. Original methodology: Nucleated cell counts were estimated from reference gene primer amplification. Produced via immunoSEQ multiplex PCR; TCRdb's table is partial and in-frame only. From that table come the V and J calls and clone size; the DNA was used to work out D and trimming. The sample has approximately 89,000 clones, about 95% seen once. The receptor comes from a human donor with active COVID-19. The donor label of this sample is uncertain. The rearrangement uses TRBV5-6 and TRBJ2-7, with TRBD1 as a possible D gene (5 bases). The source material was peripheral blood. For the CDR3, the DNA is TGTGCCAGCAGCTATACAGGTGTGTACGAGCAGTACTTC. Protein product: CASSYTGVYEQYF.